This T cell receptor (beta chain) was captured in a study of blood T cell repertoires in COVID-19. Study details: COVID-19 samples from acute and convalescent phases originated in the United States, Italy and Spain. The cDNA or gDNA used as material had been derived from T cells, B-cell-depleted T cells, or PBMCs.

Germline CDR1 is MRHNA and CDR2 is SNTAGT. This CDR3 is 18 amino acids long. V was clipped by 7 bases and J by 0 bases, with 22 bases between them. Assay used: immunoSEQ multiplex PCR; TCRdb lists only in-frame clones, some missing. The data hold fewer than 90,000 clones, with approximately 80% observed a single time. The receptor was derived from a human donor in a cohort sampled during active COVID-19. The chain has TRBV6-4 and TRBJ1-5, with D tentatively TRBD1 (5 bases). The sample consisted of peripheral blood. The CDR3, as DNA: TGTGCCAGCAATCTACGGACCTTGGACATCTATAGCAATCAGCCCCAGCATTTT. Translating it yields CASNLRTLDIYSNQPQHF.